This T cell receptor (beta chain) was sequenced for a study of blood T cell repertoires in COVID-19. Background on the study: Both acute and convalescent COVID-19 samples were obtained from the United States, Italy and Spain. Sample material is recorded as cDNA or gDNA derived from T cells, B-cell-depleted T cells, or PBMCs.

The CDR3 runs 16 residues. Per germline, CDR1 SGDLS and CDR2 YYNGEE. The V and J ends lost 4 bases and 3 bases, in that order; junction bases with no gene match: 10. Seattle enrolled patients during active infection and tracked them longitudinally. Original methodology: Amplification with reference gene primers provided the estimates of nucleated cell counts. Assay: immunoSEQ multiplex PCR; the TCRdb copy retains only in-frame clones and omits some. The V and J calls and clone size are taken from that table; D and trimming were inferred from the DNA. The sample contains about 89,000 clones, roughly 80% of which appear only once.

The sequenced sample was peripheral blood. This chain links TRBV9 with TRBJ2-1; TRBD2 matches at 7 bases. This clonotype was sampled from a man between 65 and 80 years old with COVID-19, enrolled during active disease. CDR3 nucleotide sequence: TGTGCCAGCAGCCCCCGAGGGGACTACCTCTACAATGAGCAGTTCTTC. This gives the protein CASSPRGDYLYNEQFF.